The rows below give T cell receptor beta chains drawn from one sample of a study of T cell responses to AZD1222 COVID-19 vaccine. Assay: immunoSEQ multiplex PCR; the TCRdb copy retains only in-frame clones and omits some. In the table there are about 94,000 clones, about 90% of which are singletons. The source material was peripheral blood, sampled on day 0 of AZD1222 vaccination. These TCRs come from an adult in good health. CDR3s include the opening cysteine and the closing phenylalanine or tryptophan. D genes are given only for firm matches. A row's size may be missing; if present it is once, few, many or a size class.

>TRBV6-2/TRBV6-3|TRBJ1-6|.|.
TGTGCCAGCAGTTACGTTATCGCGGCGGGAGGAGGTATTAATTCACCCCTCCACTTT
CASSYVIAAGGGINSPLHF
>TRBV7-6|TRBJ2-7|.|once
TGTGCCAGCAGTCCTTTAGGGGGAGAATCCTACGAGCAGTACTTC
CASSPLGGESYEQYF
>TRBV19|TRBJ2-1|.|.
TGTGCCAGTAGCTTCAGCCTAGCCGGGGCGTACAATGAGCAGTTCTTC
CASSFSLAGAYNEQFF
>TRBV6-2/TRBV6-3|TRBJ2-1|TRBD2|.
TGTGCCAGCAGTTACCCCGGGGGGGCCGAGCAGTTCTTC
CASSYPGGAEQFF
>TRBV4-3|TRBJ2-5|.|.
TGCGCCAGCAGCCAAGATTCGGTCGGTCTCCCCCCGGAGACCCAGTACTTC
CASSQDSVGLPPETQYF
>TRBV12-5|TRBJ1-1|.|.
TGTGCTAGTGGTTTCGAGTCGGACACTGAAGCTTTCTTT
CASGFESDTEAFF
>TRBV6-5|TRBJ2-7|.|.
TGTGCCAGCAAGCTCCCGGTCAACCTTCTCCACGAGCAGTACTTC
CASKLPVNLLHEQYF
>TRBV19|TRBJ1-2|.|.
TGTGCCAGTAGTATGCAGGGAAACTACTATGGCTACACCTTC
CASSMQGNYYGYTF
>TRBV19|TRBJ1-3|.|.
TGTGCCAGTAGCAGGGACACCCGAAGCTCTGGAAACACCATATATTTT
CASSRDTRSSGNTIYF
>TRBV27|TRBJ1-6|.|.
TGTGCCAGCAGTTTATGGGGGACTGGCAATTCACCCCTCCACTTT
CASSLWGTGNSPLHF
>TRBV6-5|TRBJ1-5|.|.
TGTGCCAGCAGCCGCTTGGGGGCGGAATCGCCCCAGCATTTT
CASSRLGAESPQHF
>TRBV7-8|TRBJ2-2|TRBD1|.
TGTGCCAGCAGCGCGGGACAGGACAACACCGGGGAGCTGTTTTTT
CASSAGQDNTGELFF
>TRBV4-3|TRBJ2-7|TRBD2|.
TGCGCCAGCAGCCAAGTCTCGGGAGGGGACGACGAGCAGTACTTC
CASSQVSGGDDEQYF
>TRBV30|TRBJ1-6|.|.
TGTGCCTGGATGGGAGATATATTACCCCTCCACTTT
CAWMGDILPLHF
>TRBV21-1|TRBJ1-1|.|.
TGTGCCAGTCGGGGCAGGGAGGAGATGAACACTGAAGCTTTCTTT
CASRGREEMNTEAFF
>TRBV5-4|TRBJ2-7|.|.
TGTGCCAGCAGCTTGGGGCTGGGGGTCCTCTCCTACGAGCAGTACTTC
CASSLGLGVLSYEQYF
>TRBV6-5|TRBJ1-1|.|few
TGTGCCAGCAGTTACGGCCCAGCACGCCCTGAAGCTTTCTTT
CASSYGPARPEAFF
>TRBV9|TRBJ1-2|.|.
TGTGCCAGCAGTAAGGCAGCTTATGGCTACACCTTC
CASSKAAYGYTF
>TRBV3-1/TRBV3-2|TRBJ2-1|.|.
TGTGCCAGCAGCCAAGTGATTAACAATGAGCAGTTCTTC
CASSQVINNEQFF
>TRBV7-3|TRBJ2-1|TRBD2|.
TGTGCCAGCAGCTTAACCCTAGCGGGGGGTGATGAGCAGTTCTTC
CASSLTLAGGDEQFF
>TRBV7-3|TRBJ2-1|.|.
TGTGCCAGCAGCTCCACCGGGACGCAAAATGAGCAGTTCTTC
CASSSTGTQNEQFF
>TRBV19|TRBJ1-1|.|.
TGTGCCAGTAGTATCATGGGATCAGGGACTGAAGCTTTCTTT
CASSIMGSGTEAFF
>TRBV14|TRBJ2-2|.|.
TGTGCCAGCAGCCAAGGACTTCGGACCGGGGAGCTGTTTTTT
CASSQGLRTGELFF
>TRBV11-2|TRBJ1-1|.|.
TGTGCCAGCAGTCTCTCAGCCGGGGGTCTCAGCACTGAAGCTTTCTTT
CASSLSAGGLSTEAFF
>TRBV18|TRBJ2-1|TRBD2|.
TGTGCCAGCTCCCCCCGGGGAGGGCCCCCCCTTGCGAATGAGCAGTTCTTC
CASSPRGGPPLANEQFF
>TRBV3-1/TRBV3-2|TRBJ1-1|.|.
TGTGCCAGCAGCCAAGCGGAATCAGAAGCTTTCTTT
CASSQAESEAFF
>TRBV29-1|TRBJ1-1|.|.
TGCAGCGTTGAGTGGGAGACGAACACTGAAGCTTTCTTT
CSVEWETNTEAFF
>TRBV6-2/TRBV6-3|TRBJ1-1|.|.
TGTGCCAGCAGTAGAGGGACCGGAGGTGAAGCTTTCTTT
CASSRGTGGEAFF
>TRBV4-1|TRBJ1-2|.|.
TGCGCCAGCAGCCAGATGGGGGTCTTGGACTATGGCTACACCTTC
CASSQMGVLDYGYTF
>TRBV2|TRBJ1-1|TRBD1|.
TGTGCCAGCAGTGAAGCTAAACAGGGGGCGGCTGAAGCTTTCTTT
CASSEAKQGAAEAFF
>TRBV9|TRBJ1-1|.|.
TGTGCCAGCAGCCCCGGTGGTCACACTGAAGCTTTCTTT
CASSPGGHTEAFF
>TRBV4-1|TRBJ2-2|.|.
TGCGCCAGCAGCCGAGACTCAACCTCGGTCTGGGAGCTGTTTTTT
CASSRDSTSVWELFF
>TRBV5-1|TRBJ1-2|.|.
TGCGCCAGCAGCTTGGGGGACTATGGCTACACCTTC
CASSLGDYGYTF
>TRBV2|TRBJ2-7|.|.
TGTGCCAGCAACCGACTAGGGGAGGCCTACGAGCAGTACTTC
CASNRLGEAYEQYF
>TRBV3-1/TRBV3-2|TRBJ1-3|.|.
TGTGCCAGCAGCCAAGTTCCGGGTGACGACAGCTCTGGAAACACCATATATTTT
CASSQVPGDDSSGNTIYF
>TRBV15|TRBJ2-1|.|.
TGTGCCACCAGCACACCGCTTTCGACCTCCTACAATGAGCAGTTCTTC
CATSTPLSTSYNEQFF
>TRBV11-1|TRBJ1-1|.|.
TGTGCCAGCAGCCCGAACAGGGACACTGAAGCTTTCTTT
CASSPNRDTEAFF
>TRBV10-3|TRBJ2-5|.|.
TGTGCCATCAGTGAGGACCAGACGGAGACCCAGTACTTC
CAISEDQTETQYF
>TRBV18|TRBJ2-2|.|.
TGTGCCAGCTCACCAGGAATGGCAGGGGCGAACACCGGGGAGCTGTTTTTT
CASSPGMAGANTGELFF
>TRBV19|TRBJ2-1|.|.
TGTGCCAGTAGGACCCAAGCAGACTTCCTTGGTGAGCAGTTCTTC
CASRTQADFLGEQFF